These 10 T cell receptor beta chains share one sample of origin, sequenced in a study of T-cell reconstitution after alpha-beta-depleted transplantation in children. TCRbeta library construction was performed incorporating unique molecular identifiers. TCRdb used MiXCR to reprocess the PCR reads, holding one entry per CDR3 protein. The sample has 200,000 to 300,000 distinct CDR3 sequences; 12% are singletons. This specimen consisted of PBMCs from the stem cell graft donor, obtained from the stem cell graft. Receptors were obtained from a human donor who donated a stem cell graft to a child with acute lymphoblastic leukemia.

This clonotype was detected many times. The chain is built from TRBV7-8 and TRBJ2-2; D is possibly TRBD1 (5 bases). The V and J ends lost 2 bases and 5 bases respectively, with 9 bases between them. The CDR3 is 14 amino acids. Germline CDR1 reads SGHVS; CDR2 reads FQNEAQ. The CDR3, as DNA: TGTGCCAGCAGCTTACGGCAGGGAACCGGGGAGCTGTTTTTT. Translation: CASSLRQGTGELFF.

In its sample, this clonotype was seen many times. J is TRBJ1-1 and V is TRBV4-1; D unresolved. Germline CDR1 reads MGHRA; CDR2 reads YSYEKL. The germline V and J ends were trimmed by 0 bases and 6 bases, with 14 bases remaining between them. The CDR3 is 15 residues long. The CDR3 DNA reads TGCGCCAGCAGCCAAGATCCTGGGAACATGGCTGAAGCTTTCTTT. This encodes CASSQDPGNMAEAFF.

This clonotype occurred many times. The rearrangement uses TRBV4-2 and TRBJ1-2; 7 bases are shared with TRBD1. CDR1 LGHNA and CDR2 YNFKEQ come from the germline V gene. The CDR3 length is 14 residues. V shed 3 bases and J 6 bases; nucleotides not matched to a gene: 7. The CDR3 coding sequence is TGTGCCAGCAGCCAGGAGGGACAGATACATGGCTACACCTTC. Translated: CASSQEGQIHGYTF.

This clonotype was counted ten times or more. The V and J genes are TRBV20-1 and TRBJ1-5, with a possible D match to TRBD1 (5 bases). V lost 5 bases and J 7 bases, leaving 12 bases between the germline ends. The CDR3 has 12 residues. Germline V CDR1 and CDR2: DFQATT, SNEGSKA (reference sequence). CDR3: CSAETGTQPQHF. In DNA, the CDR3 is TGCAGTGCTGAAACCGGGACCCAGCCCCAGCATTTT.

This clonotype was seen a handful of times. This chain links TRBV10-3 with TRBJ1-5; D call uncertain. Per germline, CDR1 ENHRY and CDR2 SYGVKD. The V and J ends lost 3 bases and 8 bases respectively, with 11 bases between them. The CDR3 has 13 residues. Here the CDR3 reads CAISESAREPQHF. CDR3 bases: TGTGCCATCAGTGAATCCGCACGGGAGCCCCAGCATTTT.

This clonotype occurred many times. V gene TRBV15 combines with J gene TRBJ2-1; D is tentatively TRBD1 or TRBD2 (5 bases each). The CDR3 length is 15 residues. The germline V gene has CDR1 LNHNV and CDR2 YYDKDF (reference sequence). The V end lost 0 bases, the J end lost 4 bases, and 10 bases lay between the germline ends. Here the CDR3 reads CATSRDRGPYNEQFF. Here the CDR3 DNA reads TGTGCCACCAGCAGAGATAGGGGACCATACAATGAGCAGTTCTTC.

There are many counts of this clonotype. This CDR3 reads CASKIGPGSINYGYTF. The CDR3 region has the DNA TGCGCCAGCAAAATCGGTCCGGGCAGCATTAACTATGGCTACACCTTC. The chain is built from TRBV5-1 and TRBJ1-2; D is ambiguous. The CDR3 runs to 16 residues. The germline gives CDR1 SGHRS, CDR2 YFSETQ. The germline V and J ends were trimmed by 6 bases and 1 base, with 19 bases remaining between them.

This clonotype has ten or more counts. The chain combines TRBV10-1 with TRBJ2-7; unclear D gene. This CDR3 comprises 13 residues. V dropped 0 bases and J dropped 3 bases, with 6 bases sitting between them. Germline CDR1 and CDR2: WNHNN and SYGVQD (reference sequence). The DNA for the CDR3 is TGCGCCAGCAGTGAGTCCATGAGCTACGAGCAGTACTTC. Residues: CASSESMSYEQYF.

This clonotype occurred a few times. The CDR3 DNA sequence: TGTGCCAGCAGGGCCGGGACAACCTCTGGAAACACCATATATTTT. The encoded protein is CASRAGTTSGNTIYF. The chain is built from TRBV12-3 or TRBV12-4 and TRBJ1-3, with D perhaps matching TRBD1 (6 bases). V dropped 6 bases and J dropped 0 bases, with 12 bases sitting between them. The CDR3 loop spans 15 amino acids.

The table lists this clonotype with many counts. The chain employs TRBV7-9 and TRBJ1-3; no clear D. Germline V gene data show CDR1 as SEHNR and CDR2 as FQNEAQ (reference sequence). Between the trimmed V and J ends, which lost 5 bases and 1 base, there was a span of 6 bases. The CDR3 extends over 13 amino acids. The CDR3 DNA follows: TGTGCCAGCAGCCCACGGTCTGGAAACACCATATATTTT. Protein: CASSPRSGNTIYF.